This T cell receptor (beta chain) stems from a study of spatial heterogeneity in lung cancer. In the study overall: Compared with alpha-chain sequences, beta-chain sequences were consistently detected in greater numbers.

Many counts were recorded for this clonotype. Its antigen is unknown. A unique molecular identifier was carried by every single TCR cDNA molecule. MiXCR was run by TCRdb on the 5' RACE reads, yielding one entry per CDR3 protein. This repertoire shows 23,000 or so distinct CDR3 sequences, roughly 7.2% found once; its top ten account for 14%. Time point: sample taken at primary tumor resection. Unsorted samples of tumor, nontumor lung or frozen PBMC had their whole RNA sequenced. The CDR3 covers 17 residues. The ends lost 3 bases at V and 2 bases at J; junction bases unmatched: 6. The germline gives CDR1 SGHNT, CDR2 YYREEE (reference sequence). Whole-study results and caveats: At tumor resection, ubiquitous expanded TCRs were detected in blood more often than later.

This sample comprised PBMCs, obtained at surgery. The receptor was isolated from a male donor with early-stage non-small cell lung cancer. The rearrangement joins TRBV5-4 to TRBJ2-6, with 9 bases lining up with TRBD1. The DNA of the CDR3 is TGTGCCAGCAGCTCACCGGGACAGGGCGCTGGGGCCAACGTCCTGACTTTC. Protein: CASSSPGQGAGANVLTF.